A selection of T cell receptor beta chains follows, all from one sample in a study of CD8 T cells in Susac syndrome. One entry per CDR3 protein, called by TCRdb with MiXCR from the immunoSEQ multiplex PCR reads. The table has approximately 100,000 distinct CDR3 sequences, around 93% seen once. Sequences were obtained from CD8+ T cells from PBMCs. The receptors originated from a human donor in good health. CDR3s include the opening cysteine and the closing phenylalanine or tryptophan. D genes are given only for firm matches. Clone size is shown for a subset of rows, as once, few, many or a class of expanded clone.

len,j_gene,d_gene,v_gene,abundance,CDR3nt,CDR3aa
12,TRBJ1-2,TRBD1,TRBV20-1,-,TGCAGTGCTCCGAACAGGGGAGACGGCTACACCTTC,CSAPNRGDGYTF
21,TRBJ1-1,TRBD1,TRBV27,-,TGTGCCAGCAGTTTTCAAAGATGGGCGGGACAGGGGCCGACGGTGAACACTGAAGCTTTCTTT,CASSFQRWAGQGPTVNTEAFF
14,TRBJ2-5,-,TRBV15,-,TGTGCCACCAGCAGAGGGGACTTCGAAGAGACCCAGTACTTC,CATSRGDFEETQYF
13,TRBJ1-2,TRBD1,TRBV20-1,-,TGCAGTGCTAGGGGACAGGGGGTGAATGGCTACACCTTC,CSARGQGVNGYTF
15,TRBJ1-5,-,TRBV12-3/TRBV12-4,-,TGTGCCAGCAGTTCCGGGACACCAATCAATCAGCCCCAGCATTTT,CASSSGTPINQPQHF
14,TRBJ2-7,-,TRBV19,-,TGTGCCAGTAGTATGGGAGGGACAGCCTACGAGCAGTACTTC,CASSMGGTAYEQYF
16,TRBJ2-6,-,TRBV12-3/TRBV12-4,-,TGTGCCAGCAGTTCCGAGGAGGTAACTGGGGCCAACGTCCTGACTTTC,CASSSEEVTGANVLTF
14,TRBJ1-1,-,TRBV10-3,-,TGTGCCATCAGTGAGAAGGGCATGAACACTGAAGCTTTCTTT,CAISEKGMNTEAFF
15,TRBJ1-2,TRBD1,TRBV11-2,-,TGTGCCAGCAGCCTACGGACAGGGAGCAACTATGGCTACACCTTC,CASSLRTGSNYGYTF
11,TRBJ2-5,-,TRBV11-2,-,TGTGCCAGCAGCTTACAAGAGACCCAGTACTTC,CASSLQETQYF
16,TRBJ2-1,TRBD2,TRBV10-3,-,TGTGCCATCAGAGATATCGTAGCGGGAACCTACAATGAGCAGTTCTTC,CAIRDIVAGTYNEQFF
11,TRBJ2-7,-,TRBV7-8,-,TGTGCCAGCAGCCCCCAGGACGAGCAGTACTTC,CASSPQDEQYF
16,TRBJ2-3,-,TRBV5-1,-,TGCGCCAGCAGCACATTGACGGAATCTAGCACAGATACGCAGTATTTT,CASSTLTESSTDTQYF
14,TRBJ2-2,-,TRBV2,-,TGTGCCAGCAAGGCCCCGCAGAACACCGGGGAGCTGTTTTTT,CASKAPQNTGELFF
11,TRBJ1-3,-,TRBV7-2,-,TGTGCCAGCAGCTCCGGAAACACCATATATTTT,CASSSGNTIYF
17,TRBJ1-2,TRBD1,TRBV9,-,TGTGCCAGCACATCAAGTCAGGGGGACGGAGCTCGCTATGTCTACACCTTC,CASTSSQGDGARYVYTF
17,TRBJ2-2,TRBD1,TRBV7-9,-,TGTGCCAGCAGCGCACAACCGGGACAGGTAGCCACCGGGGAGCTGTTTTTT,CASSAQPGQVATGELFF
14,TRBJ1-6,-,TRBV7-2,-,TGTGCCAGCAGCTTCCAGAGGGGTGCCGTCCAGCTCCACTTT,CASSFQRGAVQLHF
17,TRBJ2-5,TRBD1,TRBV25-1,-,TGTGCCAGCAGTGAATGGGACAGTCCGAACCTGAGGGAGACCCAGTACTTC,CASSEWDSPNLRETQYF
14,TRBJ2-7,-,TRBV5-1,once,TGCGCCAGCAGGTTGGAGGGTTTTGCCTACGAGCAGTACTTC,CASRLEGFAYEQYF